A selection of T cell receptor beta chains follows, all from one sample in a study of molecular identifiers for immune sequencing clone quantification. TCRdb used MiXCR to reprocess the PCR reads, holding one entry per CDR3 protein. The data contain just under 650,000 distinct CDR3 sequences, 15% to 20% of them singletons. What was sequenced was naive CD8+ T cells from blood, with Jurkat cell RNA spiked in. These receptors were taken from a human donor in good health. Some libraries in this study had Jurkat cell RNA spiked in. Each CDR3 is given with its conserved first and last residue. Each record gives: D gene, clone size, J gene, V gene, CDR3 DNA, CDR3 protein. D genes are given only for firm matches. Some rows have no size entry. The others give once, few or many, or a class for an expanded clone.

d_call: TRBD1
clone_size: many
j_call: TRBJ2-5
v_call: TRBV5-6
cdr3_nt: TGTGCCAGCAGCTTGGAGACAGGGGTCCGGTACCAAGAGACCCAGTACTTC
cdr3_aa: CASSLETGVRYQETQYF

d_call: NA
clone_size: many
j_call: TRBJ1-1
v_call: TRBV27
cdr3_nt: TGTGCCAGCAGCACAGGGTACAACACTGAAGCTTTCTTT
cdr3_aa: CASSTGYNTEAFF

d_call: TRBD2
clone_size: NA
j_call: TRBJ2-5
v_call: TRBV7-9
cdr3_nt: TGTGCCAGCAGCATTTATGGACTAGCGGGAAAAGAGACCCAGTACTTC
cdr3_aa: CASSIYGLAGKETQYF

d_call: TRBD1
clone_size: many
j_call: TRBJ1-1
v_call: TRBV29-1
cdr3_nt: TGCAGCGTTCCTGACAGGGGGCATACTGAAGCTTTCTTT
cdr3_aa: CSVPDRGHTEAFF

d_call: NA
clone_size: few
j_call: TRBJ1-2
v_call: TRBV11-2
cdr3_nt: TGTGCCAGCAGCTTAGGGGAGGGCTCGGTCTATGGCTACACCTTC
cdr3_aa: CASSLGEGSVYGYTF

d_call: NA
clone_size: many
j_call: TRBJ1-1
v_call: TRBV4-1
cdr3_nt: TGCGCCAGCAGCCAGAGCGGGGTTGTGAACACTGAAGCTTTCTTT
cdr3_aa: CASSQSGVVNTEAFF

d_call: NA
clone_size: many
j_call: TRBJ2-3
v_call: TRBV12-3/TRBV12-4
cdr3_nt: TGTGCCAGCAGCTTAGGAGTTAGGAACACAGATACGCAGTATTTT
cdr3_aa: CASSLGVRNTDTQYF

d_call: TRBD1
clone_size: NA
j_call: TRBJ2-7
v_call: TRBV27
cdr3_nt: TGTGCCAGCAGGAAGACAGGGGTCAACGAGCAGTACTTC
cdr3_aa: CASRKTGVNEQYF

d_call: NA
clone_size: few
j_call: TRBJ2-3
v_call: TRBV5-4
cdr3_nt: TGTGCCGGCAGCCCGGGCCTGACTACTAGCACAGATACGCAGTATTTT
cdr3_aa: CAGSPGLTTSTDTQYF

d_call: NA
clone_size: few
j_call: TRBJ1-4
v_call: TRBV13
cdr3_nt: TGTGCCAGCAGCCCAGGGGATCCCGGGACGGAACTAGGAAAACTGTTTTTT
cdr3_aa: CASSPGDPGTELGKLFF

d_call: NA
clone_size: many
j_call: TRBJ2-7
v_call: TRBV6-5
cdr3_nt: TGTGCCAGCAGTTACACGGGGCCTTACGAGCAGTACTTC
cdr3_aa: CASSYTGPYEQYF

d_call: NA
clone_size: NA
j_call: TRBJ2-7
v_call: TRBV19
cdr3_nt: TGTGCCAGCAGTAGTCAGGCCGGGTCGGGGGTCTACGAGCAGTACTTC
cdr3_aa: CASSSQAGSGVYEQYF

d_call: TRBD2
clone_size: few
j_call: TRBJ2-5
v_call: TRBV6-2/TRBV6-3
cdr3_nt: TGTGCCAGCAGTTATGTGCGGGGGGGGGGAGAGACCCAGTACTTC
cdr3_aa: CASSYVRGGGETQYF

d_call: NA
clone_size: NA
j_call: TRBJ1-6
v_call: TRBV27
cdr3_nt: TGTGCCAGCATCTTGAGCTCCTATAATTCACCCCTCCACTTT
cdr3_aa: CASILSSYNSPLHF

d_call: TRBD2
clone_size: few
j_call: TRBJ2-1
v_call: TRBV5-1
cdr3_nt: TGCGCCAGCAACCCGGGCCGTACTAGCGGGAGGGAGGATGAGCAGTTCTTC
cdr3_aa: CASNPGRTSGREDEQFF

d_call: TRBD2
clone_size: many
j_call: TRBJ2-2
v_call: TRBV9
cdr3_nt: TGTGCCAGCACCTACAGCGGGAGACATCACGGGGAGCTGTTTTTT
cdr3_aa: CASTYSGRHHGELFF

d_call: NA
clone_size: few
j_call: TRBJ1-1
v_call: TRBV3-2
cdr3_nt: TGTGCCAGCAGCCACATGGGACAGGGGAGTAATACTGAAGCTTTCTTT
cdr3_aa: CASSHMGQGSNTEAFF

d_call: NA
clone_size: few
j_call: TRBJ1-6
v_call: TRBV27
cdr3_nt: TGTGCCAGCAGTTTCCTAAGAAATTCACCCCTCCACTTT
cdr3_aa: CASSFLRNSPLHF

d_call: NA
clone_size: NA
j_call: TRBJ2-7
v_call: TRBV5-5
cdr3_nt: TGTGCCAGCAGCTTGGGAACAGTCCACTACGAGCAGTACTTC
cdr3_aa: CASSLGTVHYEQYF

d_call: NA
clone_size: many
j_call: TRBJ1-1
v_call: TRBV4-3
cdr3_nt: TGCGCCAGCAGCCAAAGGGCGATGGGGGGAAACACTGAAGCTTTCTTT
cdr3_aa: CASSQRAMGGNTEAFF

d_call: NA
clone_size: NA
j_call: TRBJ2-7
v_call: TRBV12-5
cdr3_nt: TGTGCTAGTGGTCCCCACCGGGGGCGCGAGCAGTACTTC
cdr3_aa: CASGPHRGREQYF

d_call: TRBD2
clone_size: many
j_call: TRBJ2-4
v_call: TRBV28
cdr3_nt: TGTGCCAGCAGTTTATCCCTGACTAGCCGTCGCTACTTC
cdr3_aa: CASSLSLTSRRYF

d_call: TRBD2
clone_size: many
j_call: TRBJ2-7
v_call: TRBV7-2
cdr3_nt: TGTGCCAGCAGCTTAGAGGTTGCGGGGGGGTGGTACGAGCAGTACTTC
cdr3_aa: CASSLEVAGGWYEQYF

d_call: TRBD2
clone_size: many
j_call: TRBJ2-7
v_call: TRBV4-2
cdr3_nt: TGTGCCAGCAGCCAAGCGCCTAACATAGCGGGGGGACAGTACGAGCAGTACTTC
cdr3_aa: CASSQAPNIAGGQYEQYF

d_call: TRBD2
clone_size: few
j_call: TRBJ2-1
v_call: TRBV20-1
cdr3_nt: TGCAGTGCCGTAGCGGGGGTGATTTACAATGAGCAGTTCTTC
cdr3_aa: CSAVAGVIYNEQFF

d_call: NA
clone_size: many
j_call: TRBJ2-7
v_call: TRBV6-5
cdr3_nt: TGTGCCACCTCAAAAACCATCCGGGACGAGCAGTACTTC
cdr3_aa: CATSKTIRDEQYF

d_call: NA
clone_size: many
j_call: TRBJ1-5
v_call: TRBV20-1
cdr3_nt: TGCAGTGCTAGGGGGCCAGGGTTGGTGGAGCCCCAGCATTTT
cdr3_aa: CSARGPGLVEPQHF

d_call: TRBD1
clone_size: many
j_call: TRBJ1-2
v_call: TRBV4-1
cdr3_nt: TGCGCCAGCACCCGGGCTGACAGGGACATGAATGGCTACACCTTC
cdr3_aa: CASTRADRDMNGYTF

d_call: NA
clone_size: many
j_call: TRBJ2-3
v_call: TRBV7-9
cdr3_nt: TGTGCCAGCAGCTTAGTGCCCGGGGTCGTAGATACGCAGTATTTT
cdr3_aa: CASSLVPGVVDTQYF

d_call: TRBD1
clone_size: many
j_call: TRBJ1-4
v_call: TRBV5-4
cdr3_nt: TGTGCCAGCCGGGACAGCCTGAATGAAAAACTGTTTTTT
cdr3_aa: CASRDSLNEKLFF

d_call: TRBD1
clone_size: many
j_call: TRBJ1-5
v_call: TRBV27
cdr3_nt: TGTGCCAGCAGTCCCCTACCCGGACAGGGGATTCAGCCCCAGCATTTT
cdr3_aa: CASSPLPGQGIQPQHF

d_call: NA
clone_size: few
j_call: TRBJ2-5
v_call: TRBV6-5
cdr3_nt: TGTGCCAGCAGTTACCAACCGGGGCCAGAGGAGACCCAGTACTTC
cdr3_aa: CASSYQPGPEETQYF

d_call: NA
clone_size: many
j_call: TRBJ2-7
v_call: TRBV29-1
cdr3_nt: TGCAGCGCAACTCACGGAGTCTCCTACGAGCAGTACTTC
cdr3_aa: CSATHGVSYEQYF

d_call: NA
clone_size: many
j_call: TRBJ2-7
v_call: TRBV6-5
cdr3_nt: TGTGCCAGCAGTTACTTCGCGGGGCCCGAGCAGTACTTC
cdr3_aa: CASSYFAGPEQYF

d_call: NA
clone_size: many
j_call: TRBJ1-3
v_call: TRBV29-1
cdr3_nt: TGCAGCGTCCCAGCCTACTCTGGAAACACCATATATTTT
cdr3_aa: CSVPAYSGNTIYF

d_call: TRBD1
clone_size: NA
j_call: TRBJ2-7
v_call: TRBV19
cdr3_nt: TGTGCCAGTAGTGCCACGACAGGGTCCTACGAGCAGTACTTC
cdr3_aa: CASSATTGSYEQYF

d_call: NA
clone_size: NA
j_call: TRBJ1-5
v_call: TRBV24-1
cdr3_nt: TGTGCCACCAGTGATAGCACGGGTCAGCCCCAGCATTTT
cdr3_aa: CATSDSTGQPQHF